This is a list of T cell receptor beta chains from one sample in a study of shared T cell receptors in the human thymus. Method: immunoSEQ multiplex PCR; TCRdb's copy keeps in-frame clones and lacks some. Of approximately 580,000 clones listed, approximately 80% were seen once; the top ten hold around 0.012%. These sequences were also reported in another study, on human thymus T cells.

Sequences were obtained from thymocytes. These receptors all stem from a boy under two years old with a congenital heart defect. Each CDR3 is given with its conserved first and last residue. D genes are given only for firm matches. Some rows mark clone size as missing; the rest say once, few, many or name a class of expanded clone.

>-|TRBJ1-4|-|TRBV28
CASSLGEKLFF
TGTGCCAGCAGTTTAGGCGAAAAACTGTTTTTT
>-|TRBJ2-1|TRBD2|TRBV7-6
CASSLGLAGEDEQFF
TGTGCCAGCAGCTTAGGACTAGCGGGAGAGGATGAGCAGTTCTTC
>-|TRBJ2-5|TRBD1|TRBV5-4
CASSLGQGTSGETQYF
TGTGCCAGCAGCTTGGGACAGGGGACCTCCGGGGAGACCCAGTACTTC
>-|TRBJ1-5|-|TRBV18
CASSPVGGQPQHF
TGTGCCAGCTCACCTGTGGGGGGTCAGCCCCAGCATTTT
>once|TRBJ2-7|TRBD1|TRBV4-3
CASSQTEEGQGTYEQYF
TGCGCCAGCAGCCAAACAGAAGAGGGACAGGGAACCTACGAGCAGTACTTC
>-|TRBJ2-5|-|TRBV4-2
CASSARLGETQYF
TGTGCCAGCAGCGCCCGACTTGGAGAGACCCAGTACTTC
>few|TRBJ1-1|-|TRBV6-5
CASRDNGRTDTEAFF
TGTGCCAGCAGGGATAACGGGAGGACGGACACTGAAGCTTTCTTT
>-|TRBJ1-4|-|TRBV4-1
CASSQGLPGEKLFF
TGCGCCAGCAGCCAAGGTTTACCAGGTGAAAAACTGTTTTTT
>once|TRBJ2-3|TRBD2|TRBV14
CASSQGGSGRTGDTQYF
TGTGCCAGCAGCCAAGGGGGAAGCGGGAGAACGGGAGATACGCAGTATTTT
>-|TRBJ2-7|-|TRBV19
CASSIPVQGPYEQYF
TGTGCCAGTAGTATCCCAGTACAGGGCCCCTACGAGCAGTACTTC
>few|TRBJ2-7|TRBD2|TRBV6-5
CASSFSGSSYEQYF
TGTGCCAGCAGCTTTAGCGGGTCCTCCTACGAGCAGTACTTC
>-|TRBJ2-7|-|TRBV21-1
CASSQPWSGEAYEQYF
TGTGCCAGCAGCCAACCTTGGTCGGGGGAGGCCTACGAGCAGTACTTC
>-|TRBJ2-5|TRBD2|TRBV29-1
CSVVQIEYRGRLAGVRETQYF
TGCAGCGTTGTTCAAATAGAATACAGGGGGCGACTAGCGGGAGTCCGGGAGACCCAGTACTTC
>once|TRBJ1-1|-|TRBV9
CASSSTVMNTEAFF
TGTGCCAGCAGCTCTACAGTCATGAACACTGAAGCTTTCTTT
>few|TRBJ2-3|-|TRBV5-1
CASSLGGLTSTDTQYF
TGCGCCAGCAGCTTGGGTGGACTGACTAGCACAGATACGCAGTATTTT
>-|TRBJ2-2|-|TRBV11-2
CASSKPWKGRTGELFF
TGTGCCAGCAGCAAACCCTGGAAGGGGCGCACCGGGGAGCTGTTTTTT
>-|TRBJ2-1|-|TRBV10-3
CAISEQRAYNEQFF
TGTGCCATCAGTGAACAGCGGGCCTACAATGAGCAGTTCTTC
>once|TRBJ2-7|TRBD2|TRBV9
CASSVGGSGTPYEQYF
TGTGCCAGCAGCGTAGGCGGTAGCGGGACCCCCTACGAGCAGTACTTC
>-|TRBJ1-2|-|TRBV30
CAWSRQGRDYGYTF
TGTGCCTGGAGTCGGCAGGGGCGGGACTATGGCTACACCTTC
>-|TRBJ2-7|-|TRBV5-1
CASSLVGAGVGYEQYF
TGCGCCAGCAGCTTGGTTGGGGCAGGGGTGGGCTACGAGCAGTACTTC
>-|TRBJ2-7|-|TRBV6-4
CASSVLLGPGEYEQYF
TGTGCCAGCAGTGTTCTGTTGGGCCCAGGTGAGTACGAGCAGTACTTC
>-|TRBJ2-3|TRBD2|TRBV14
CASSQVGRLAGRSDTQYF
TGTGCCAGCAGCCAAGTGGGGAGACTAGCGGGGAGATCAGATACGCAGTATTTT
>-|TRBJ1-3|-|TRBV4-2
CASSQDRQQLSGNTIYF
TGTGCCAGCAGCCAAGACCGCCAACAGCTCTCTGGAAACACCATATATTTT
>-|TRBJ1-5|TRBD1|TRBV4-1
CASSQDPPRDREPMPQHF
TGCGCCAGCAGCCAAGACCCGCCCCGGGACAGGGAGCCCATGCCCCAGCATTTT
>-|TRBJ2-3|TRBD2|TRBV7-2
CASSCALADTDTQYF
TGTGCCAGCAGCTGCGCACTAGCGGACACAGATACGCAGTATTTT